The 29 T cell receptor beta chains presented below share a single source sample, sequenced in a study of beta chain features in type 1 diabetes. These receptors' targets are unknown. The study's findings and limits: There was a moderate but significant shortening of TCRB CDR3s in all four CD4+ subsets of Type 1 diabetes patients.

All of the isolated RNA was reverse transcribed, so expressed TCRB transcripts were sequenced. The repertoire was sequenced with immunoSEQ multiplex PCR; TCRdb's copy has only in-frame clones and lacks some. The table has approximately 150,000 clones, approximately 10% seen once. Sequencing was carried out using central memory CD4+ T cells from blood. The receptors were sampled from a man aged 25-40 years with type 1 diabetes.

The sample holds a few counts of this clone. J is TRBJ2-1 and V is TRBV9; 11 nucleotides align to TRBD2. Germline V lookup: CDR1 SGDLS, CDR2 YYNGEE. J was trimmed by 9 bases and V by 3 bases; bases with no gene match: 17. The length of the CDR3 is 18 residues. The CDR3 reads CASSAALTVAGGQGEQFF. Here the CDR3 DNA reads TGTGCCAGCAGCGCTGCCCTCACCGTAGCGGGGGGGCAGGGTGAGCAGTTCTTC.

This sequence joins TRBV9 and TRBJ2-3; D is uncertain. Germline lookup yields CDR1 SGDLS and CDR2 YYNGEE. This CDR3 comprises 13 residues. Between the trimmed V and J ends, which lost 3 bases and 6 bases, there was a span of 11 bases. The CDR3 DNA follows: TGTGCCAGCAGCGATGGTCGCGCGGATACGCAGTATTTT. Translation: CASSDGRADTQYF.

This clone was seen more than once but under ten times. The chain has TRBV7-3 and TRBJ2-7; D gene unclear. V lost 4 bases and J lost 3, with 10 bases in between. Per germline, CDR1 SGHTA and CDR2 FQGTGA. The length of the CDR3 is 13 residues. The CDR3 sequence is CASSSGLGYEQYF. The CDR3 DNA reads TGTGCCAGCAGCTCCGGTCTCGGCTACGAGCAGTACTTC.

This clone was counted between two and nine times. This rearrangement joins TRBV4-3 to TRBJ1-2, with a possible D match to TRBD1 (6 bases). CDR1 is LGHNA and CDR2 is YSLEER in the germline V gene. Trimming pared 0 bases from V and 14 bases from J, leaving 25 bases between. CDR3 length: 16 amino acids. The CDR3 protein is CASSQELPAGQTSWTF. CDR3 DNA: TGCGCCAGCAGCCAAGAACTCCCGGCAGGACAGACGTCTTGGACCTTC.

This clone has more than one count but fewer than ten. The chain carries TRBV11-2 and TRBJ2-2, with D perhaps matching TRBD1 (6 bases). This CDR3 is 19 amino acids long. CDR1 is SGHAT, CDR2 FQNNGV, per germline. V was pared by 0 bases and J by 4 bases, with 21 bases between. The CDR3 is CASSLDTHLPGQLTGELFF. The DNA of the CDR3 is TGTGCCAGCAGCTTAGATACTCACCTTCCGGGACAACTCACCGGGGAGCTGTTTTTT.

CDR3 in amino acids: CASSREALNTEAFF. The CDR3 DNA is TGCGCCAGCAGCCGCGAGGCTCTGAACACTGAAGCTTTCTTT. This chain links TRBV5-1 with TRBJ1-1; D not certain. There are 14 residues in the CDR3. Trimming removed 4 bases at V and 0 bases at J, with 10 bases between. CDR1 and CDR2 (germline): SGHRS, YFSETQ.

This chain links TRBV5-8 with TRBJ2-7, with 8 positions matching TRBD2. J gave up 1 base and V 5 bases, and 8 bases lay outside the gene matches. The CDR3 has 15 residues. Germline V gene data show CDR1 as SGHTS and CDR2 as YDEGEE. The CDR3 reads CASSHSGVSSYEQYF. In DNA, the CDR3 is TGTGCCAGCAGTCATAGCGGGGTCTCTTCCTACGAGCAGTACTTC.

The CDR3 region is CASSLGAGTGYNEQFF. Written as DNA, the CDR3 is TGTGCCAGCAGCTTGGGGGCCGGGACAGGCTACAATGAGCAGTTCTTC. The J gene is TRBJ2-1, the V gene TRBV4-2; 8 bases map to TRBD1. V was clipped by 5 bases and J by 3 bases; unmatched bases: 9. CDR3 size: 16 residues. Germline V gene data show CDR1 as LGHNA and CDR2 as YNFKEQ.

The chain employs TRBV7-2 and TRBJ2-3; 9 bases fit TRBD2. Looked up from germline, CDR1 is SGHTA and CDR2 is FQGNSA. CDR3 size: 14 residues. Trimming took 2 bases from V and 6 from J; bases not matched to a gene: 3. The CDR3 DNA reads TGTGCCAGCAGCTTACCTGCGGGGGGGGATACGCAGTATTTT. It encodes CASSLPAGGDTQYF.

The table lists this clone with a few counts. This chain uses TRBV13 with TRBJ2-3; 10 positions agree with TRBD2. Per the germline V gene, CDR1 is PRHDT and CDR2 is FYEKMQ (reference sequence). The ends lost 6 bases at V and 5 bases at J; junction bases unmatched: 5. CDR3 length equals 14 residues. In DNA form, the CDR3 reads TGTGCCAGCAGTAAGCGGGGGGGCATAGATACGCAGTATTTT. It yields the protein CASSKRGGIDTQYF.

DNA for the CDR3: TGCGCCAGCAGCCAAGGGACTACGTACAATGAGCAGTTCTTC. It codes for CASSQGTTYNEQFF. The chain recombines TRBV4-3 with TRBJ2-1, with D maybe TRBD2 (6 bases). Germline V gene sequence: CDR1 LGHNA, CDR2 YSLEER. The CDR3 sequence is 14 residues long. Trimming pared 1 base from V and 4 bases from J, leaving 8 bases between.

This clone was seen a few times. The chain uses TRBV7-9 and TRBJ2-1; D is perhaps TRBD2 (5 bases). Germline lookup yields CDR1 SEHNR and CDR2 FQNEAQ (reference sequence). V was cut by 5 bases and J by 4 bases, with 12 bases left in between. This CDR3 comprises 14 residues. The DNA for the CDR3 is TGTGCCAGCAGCCTACTAGTTAGGTACAATGAGCAGTTCTTC. Its translation is CASSLLVRYNEQFF.

This clone was seen only once. The rearrangement links TRBV6-5 to TRBJ2-1; the D gene is possibly TRBD2 (6 bases). Trimming cost V 2 bases and J 0 bases, with 11 bases left between them. The CDR3 is 16 residues long. In germline, CDR1 is MNHEY, CDR2 SVGAGI. The chain's CDR3 is CASSYVGGRSYNEQFF. CDR3 in DNA: TGTGCCAGCAGTTACGTCGGGGGACGCTCCTACAATGAGCAGTTCTTC.

This chain connects TRBV27 to TRBJ1-2; 7 bases are a match to TRBD1. V gave up 4 bases and J gave up 4 bases; unmatched junction bases: 3. The CDR3 consists of 13 residues. Germline V gene sequence: CDR1 MNHEY, CDR2 SMNVEV (reference sequence). CDR3 DNA sequence: TGTGCCAGCAGTTCACAGGGGTCCTATGGCTACACCTTC. Amino acids: CASSSQGSYGYTF.

This clone appeared many times. The chain uses TRBV9 and TRBJ1-6; D may be TRBD1 (6 bases). The CDR3 covers 16 residues. Trimming removed 4 bases from V and 8 bases from J, with 19 bases in between. The germline V gene encodes CDR1 SGDLS and CDR2 YYNGEE. CDR3 region: CASSSNTGTVDSPLHF. CDR3 sequence (DNA): TGTGCCAGCAGCAGTAATACAGGGACGGTTGATTCACCCCTCCACTTT.

This clone has just a few counts. The genes are TRBV4-1 and TRBJ2-7; the D is unclear. V dropped 0 bases and J dropped 3 bases, with 6 bases sitting between them. The germline CDR1 and CDR2 sequences are MGHRA and YSYEKL. This CDR3 comprises 13 residues. The CDR3 sequence: CASSQDTRYEQYF. DNA of the CDR3: TGCGCCAGCAGCCAAGATACTCGCTACGAGCAGTACTTC.

This clone was seen a handful of times. V and J are TRBV7-3 and TRBJ2-1, with 9 bases aligning to TRBD2. The germline gives CDR1 SGHTA, CDR2 FQGTGA. With 0 bases clipped from V and 6 bases from J, the junction kept 6 bases outside the gene matches. The CDR3 loop spans 16 amino acids. CDR3 sequence reads: CASSLTSGGTINEQFF. CDR3 sequence (DNA): TGTGCCAGCAGCTTAACCAGCGGGGGGACAATCAATGAGCAGTTCTTC.

This clone has more than one count but fewer than ten. This chain joins TRBV6-5 and TRBJ2-1; 8 positions agree with TRBD2. The germline V gene has CDR1 MNHEY and CDR2 SVGAGI. The CDR3 contains 15 residues. V dropped 7 bases and J dropped 0; count of bases not matched to a gene: 5. The CDR3 DNA follows: TGTGCCAGCACAGCGGGGGTGGGCTCCTACAATGAGCAGTTCTTC. Its translation is CASTAGVGSYNEQFF.

The chain couples TRBV30 to TRBJ1-2; 7 nucleotides match TRBD1. With 0 bases clipped from V and 4 bases from J, the junction kept 2 bases outside the gene matches. This CDR3 is built from 13 residues. In germline, CDR1 is GTSNPN, CDR2 SVGIG (reference sequence). CDR3 residues: CAWSVGGGYGYTF. The CDR3 nucleotides are TGTGCCTGGAGTGTAGGGGGCGGCTATGGCTACACCTTC.

This clone was counted between two and nine times. The CDR3 spells CASSRNVADTYEQYF. CDR3 sequence (DNA): TGTGCCAGCAGCCGGAATGTAGCGGACACTTACGAGCAGTACTTC. The rearrangement links TRBV11-2 to TRBJ2-7; a weak D match, TRBD2 (6 bases). The CDR3 contains 15 residues. The V gene's germline CDR1 is SGHAT and CDR2 FQNNGV. V lost 5 bases and J 4 bases, leaving 18 bases between the germline ends.

This clone has only a few counts. The chain employs TRBV6-5 and TRBJ2-1; TRBD2 matches 11 bases. CDR1 MNHEY and CDR2 SVGAGI come from the germline V gene. The CDR3 totals 16 residues. The V segment lost 0 bases and the J segment 7 bases; nucleotides outside the gene matches: 5. CDR3 protein: CASSYSPASGGNEQFF. The CDR3 DNA is TGTGCCAGCAGTTACTCCCCCGCTAGCGGGGGGAATGAGCAGTTCTTC.

The chain recombines TRBV29-1 with TRBJ1-1, with TRBD1 matching 11 bases. V trimming: 7 bases; J trimming: 0 bases; junction bases outside the gene matches: 7. CDR1 and CDR2 from the germline V gene are SQVTM and ANQGSEA. This CDR3 is 15 amino acids long. CDR3 DNA: TGCAGCGGAAGGGACAGGGGGGGGTTGAACACTGAAGCTTTCTTT. This encodes CSGRDRGGLNTEAFF.

This clone showed up just a few times. CDR3 in amino acids: CASSHRDRGAVGDGYTF. The CDR3 coding sequence is TGTGCCAGCAGCCACCGGGACAGGGGAGCAGTAGGGGATGGCTACACCTTC. The chain couples TRBV5-4 to TRBJ1-2; 10 bases match TRBD1. The length of the CDR3 is 17 residues. Germline loops: CDR1 SGHNT, CDR2 YYREEE (reference sequence). The V and J ends lost 4 bases and 6 bases, in that order; junction bases with no gene match: 15.

The CDR3 here is CASGSQGYEQYF. In DNA, the CDR3 is TGTGCCAGCGGATCACAGGGCTACGAGCAGTACTTC. This chain connects TRBV6-6 to TRBJ2-7; the D gene is possibly TRBD1 (6 bases). This CDR3 is built from 12 residues. Trimming pared 8 bases from V and 3 bases from J, leaving 11 bases between. Germline CDR1 MNHNY, CDR2 SVGAGI (reference sequence).

V usage is TRBV11-2 and J usage is TRBJ2-5, with 11 bases identical to TRBD2. J lost 5 bases, V lost 6 bases, and 8 bases had no gene match. The length of the CDR3 is 15 residues. Per the germline V gene, CDR1 is SGHAT and CDR2 is FQNNGV. Here the CDR3 DNA reads TGTGCCAGCAGTCCGCTAGCGGGGGGCTGGGAGACCCAGTACTTC. It translates to CASSPLAGGWETQYF.

The chain uses TRBV5-4 and TRBJ1-1, with D maybe TRBD1 (6 bases). V lost 7 bases to trimming and J lost 7 bases, with 17 bases between them. CDR3 size: 13 residues. Germline CDR1 and CDR2: SGHNT and YYREEE (reference sequence). The CDR3 region is CASSLGGQYEAFF. The CDR3 region has the DNA TGTGCCAGCTCCCTAGGCGGACAGTATGAAGCTTTCTTT.

The sample holds a few counts of this clone. The chain is built from TRBV2 and TRBJ1-2; possibly TRBD1 for D (5 bases). V shed 4 bases and J shed 2 bases, with 8 bases lying between them. Germline CDR1 is SNHLY and CDR2 is FYNNEI. The CDR3 spans 13 residues. The CDR3, as DNA: TGTGCCAGCAGTGGGACAAAGAACTATGGCTACACCTTC. This encodes CASSGTKNYGYTF.

The chain employs TRBV27 and TRBJ2-2, with TRBD2 matching over 9 bases. J was trimmed by 4 bases and V by 3 bases; bases with no gene match: 6. Germline assignment: CDR1 MNHEY and CDR2 SMNVEV (reference sequence). The CDR3 extends over 16 amino acids. This CDR3 reads CASSFRGGAVTGELFF. CDR3 coding DNA: TGTGCCAGCAGTTTTCGCGGGGGGGCAGTCACCGGGGAGCTGTTTTTT.

This chain links TRBV7-2 with TRBJ1-5; TRBD1 agrees at 10 bases. V was clipped by 5 bases and J by 5 bases; unmatched bases: 6. The CDR3 covers 15 residues. Looked up from germline, CDR1 is SGHTA and CDR2 is FQGNSA. The CDR3 here is CASSRWDRGDQPQHF. Here the CDR3 DNA reads TGTGCCAGCAGCAGGTGGGACAGGGGTGATCAGCCCCAGCATTTT.